The source of this T cell receptor (beta chain) is a study of blood T cells in healthy people across ages. Through a sample-barcoded 5' primer and a J-beta primer mix, a second PCR was run for roughly 6 to 11 cycles. MiXCR, applied by TCRdb to the 5' RACE reads, yields one record per CDR3 protein. The sample holds 550,000 to 600,000 distinct CDR3 sequences, 27% seen once. PBMCs were isolated at a quantity of at least 7 million per sample. Each sample yielded at least 5.5 micrograms of PBMC total RNA. About this clonotype itself: The antigen remains undetermined.

The length of the CDR3 is 17 residues. V gave up 6 bases and J gave up 3 bases, with 18 bases separating them. General study points: Estimates drawn from one million T cells were deemed to understate diversity. Measured against age, TCR beta diversity per million T cells decreased in a roughly linear manner.

This rearrangement joins TRBV12-3 or TRBV12-4 to TRBJ1-6; perhaps TRBD1 as D (5 bases). Sample: blood. This TCR was sampled from a woman between 70 and 85 years old in good health. CDR3 loop: CASRFGGLGIYNSPLHF. CDR3 bases: TGTGCCAGCAGGTTTGGGGGTCTAGGGATCTATAATTCACCCCTCCACTTT.